This T cell receptor (beta chain) was documented in a study of CD8 T cells in Susac syndrome. RNA was extracted with the RNeasy kit, and a quantity of about 0.45 to 1 ug was reverse transcribed using random hexamers. TCRdb itself ran the immunoSEQ multiplex PCR reads through MiXCR, one entry per CDR3 protein. The table shows roughly 80,000 distinct CDR3 sequences, with just under 95% occurring only once. The CDR3 length is 13 residues. V was shortened by 1 base and J by 5 bases, with 8 bases between the two germline ends. This sequence was found in a human donor in good health. V is TRBV12-3 or TRBV12-4 and J is TRBJ2-5; the D gene is possibly TRBD1 (5 bases). Sequencing used CD8+ T cells from PBMCs. The CDR3 spells CASSLGGSETQYF. The CDR3 nucleotides read TGTGCCAGCAGTTTAGGGGGCTCGGAGACCCAGTACTTC.